This TCR beta chain appears in the sequencing data of a study of OX40 agonist ivuxolimab in advanced cancers. Background on the study: The dose-escalation group included hepatocellular carcinoma, melanoma, renal cell carcinoma and head and neck cancer. Findings of the study overall: Dosing at 0.1 to 3.0 mg/kg was accompanied by clonal expansion of CD4+ and CD8+ blood T cells by week 6. Specificity for antigen went undetermined in the expanded peripheral T cells.

The V end was cut by 1 base, the J end by 7 bases, with 10 bases between. The CDR3 runs 14 residues. Per the germline V gene, CDR1 is LGHNA and CDR2 is YSLEER. Only a few counts were recorded for this clone. Antigen: not known. Enrollment shut out patients with autoimmune disease history or systemic immunosuppression. Sequencing used immunoSEQ multiplex PCR; TCRdb keeps in-frame clones, though not all of them. The sample holds about 60,000 clones; 85% are singletons and the top ten take over 2.5%. This TCR was recovered from an adult with an advanced solid tumor such as melanoma, head and neck, liver or kidney cancer. This sample comprised CD4+ or CD8+ T cells sorted from blood, obtained in a trial of the OX40 agonist ivuxolimab. This rearrangement joins TRBV4-3 to TRBJ1-4; D perhaps matches TRBD1 (5 bases). CDR3 DNA: TGCGCCAGCAGCCAAGCGACAGAGGGTGAAAAACTGTTTTTT. It specifies CASSQATEGEKLFF.